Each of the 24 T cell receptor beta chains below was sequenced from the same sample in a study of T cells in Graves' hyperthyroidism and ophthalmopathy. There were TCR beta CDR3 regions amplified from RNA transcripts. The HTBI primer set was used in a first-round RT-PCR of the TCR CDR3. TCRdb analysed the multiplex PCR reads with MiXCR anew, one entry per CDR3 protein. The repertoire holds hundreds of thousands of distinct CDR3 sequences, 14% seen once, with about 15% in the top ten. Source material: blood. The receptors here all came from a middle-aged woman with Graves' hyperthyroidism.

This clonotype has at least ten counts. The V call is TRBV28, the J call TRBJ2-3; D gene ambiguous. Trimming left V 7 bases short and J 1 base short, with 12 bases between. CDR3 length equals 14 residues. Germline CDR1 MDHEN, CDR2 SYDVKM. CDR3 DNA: TGTGCCAGCACGGGCGGAATGGGCACAGATACGCAGTATTTT. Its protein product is CASTGGMGTDTQYF.

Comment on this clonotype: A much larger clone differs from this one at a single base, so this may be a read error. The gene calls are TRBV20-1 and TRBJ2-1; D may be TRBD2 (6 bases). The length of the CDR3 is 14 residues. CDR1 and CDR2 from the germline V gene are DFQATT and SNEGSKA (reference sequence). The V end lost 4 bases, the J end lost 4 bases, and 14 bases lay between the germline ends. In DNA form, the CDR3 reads TGCAGTGCTATCCGGGGAGGCGAGTACAATGAGCAGTTCTTC. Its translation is CSAIRGGEYNEQFF.

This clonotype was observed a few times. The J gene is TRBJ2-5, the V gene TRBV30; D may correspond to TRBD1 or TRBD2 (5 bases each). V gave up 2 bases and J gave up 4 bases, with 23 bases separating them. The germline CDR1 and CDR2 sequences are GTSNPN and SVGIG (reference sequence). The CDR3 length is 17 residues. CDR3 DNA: TGTGCCTGGAGTAACCAAGCCGGGACGGCTAGGGGAGAGACCCAGTACTTC. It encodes CAWSNQAGTARGETQYF.

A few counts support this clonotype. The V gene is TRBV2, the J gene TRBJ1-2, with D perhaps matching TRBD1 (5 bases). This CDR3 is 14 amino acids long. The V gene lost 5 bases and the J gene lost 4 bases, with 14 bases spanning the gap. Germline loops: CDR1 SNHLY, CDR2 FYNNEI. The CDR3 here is CASSPPGAPYGYTF. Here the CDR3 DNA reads TGTGCCAGCAGTCCACCTGGGGCCCCCTATGGCTACACCTTC.

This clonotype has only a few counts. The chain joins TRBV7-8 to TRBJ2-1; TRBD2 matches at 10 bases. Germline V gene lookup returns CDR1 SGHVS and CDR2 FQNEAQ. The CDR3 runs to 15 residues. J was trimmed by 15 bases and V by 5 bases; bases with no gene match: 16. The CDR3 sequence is CASSPQGLALENGFF. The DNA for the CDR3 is TGTGCCAGCAGCCCACAGGGACTAGCGCTCGAGAATGGGTTCTTC.

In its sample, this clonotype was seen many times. CDR3 residues: CASRILSSPSSYNEQFF. The DNA of the CDR3 is TGTGCCAGCCGTATACTCTCGAGTCCCAGCTCCTACAATGAGCAGTTCTTC. The V gene is TRBV27, the J gene TRBJ2-1; D not certain. The germline V gene encodes CDR1 MNHEY and CDR2 SMNVEV (reference sequence). With 8 bases removed from V and 0 bases from J, the gap between germline ends came to 20 bases. The CDR3 is 17 amino acids.

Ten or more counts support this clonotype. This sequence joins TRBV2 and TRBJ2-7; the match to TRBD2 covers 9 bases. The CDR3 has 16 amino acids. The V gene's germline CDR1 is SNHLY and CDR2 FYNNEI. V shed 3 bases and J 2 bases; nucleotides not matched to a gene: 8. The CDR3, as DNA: TGTGCCAGCAGTGACCGGCTTAGCGGGGGAACCTACGAGCAGTACTTC. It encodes CASSDRLSGGTYEQYF.

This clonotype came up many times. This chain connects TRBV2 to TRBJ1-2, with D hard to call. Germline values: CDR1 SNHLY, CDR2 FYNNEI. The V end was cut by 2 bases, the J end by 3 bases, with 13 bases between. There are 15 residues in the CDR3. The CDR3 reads CASSEKVVTDYGYTF. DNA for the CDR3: TGTGCCAGCAGTGAAAAGGTGGTCACGGACTATGGCTACACCTTC.

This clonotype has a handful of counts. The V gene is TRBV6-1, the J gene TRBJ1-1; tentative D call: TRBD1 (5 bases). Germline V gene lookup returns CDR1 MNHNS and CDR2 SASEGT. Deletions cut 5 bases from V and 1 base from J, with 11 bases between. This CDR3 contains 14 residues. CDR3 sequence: CASSPTVQNTEAFF. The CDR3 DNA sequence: TGTGCCAGCAGTCCGACAGTACAGAACACTGAAGCTTTCTTT.

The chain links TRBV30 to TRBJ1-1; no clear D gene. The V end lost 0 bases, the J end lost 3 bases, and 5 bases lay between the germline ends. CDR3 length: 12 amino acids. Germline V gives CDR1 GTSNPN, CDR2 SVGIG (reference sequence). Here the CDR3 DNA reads TGTGCCTGGAGTGTACGGGACACTGAAGCTTTCTTT. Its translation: CAWSVRDTEAFF. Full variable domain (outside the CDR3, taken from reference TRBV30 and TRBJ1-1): SQTIHQWPATLVQPVGSPLSLECTVEGTSNPNLYWYRQAAGRGLQLLFYSVGIGQISSEVPQNLSASRPQDRQFILSSKKLLLSDSGFYLCAWSVRDTEAFFGQGTRLTVV.

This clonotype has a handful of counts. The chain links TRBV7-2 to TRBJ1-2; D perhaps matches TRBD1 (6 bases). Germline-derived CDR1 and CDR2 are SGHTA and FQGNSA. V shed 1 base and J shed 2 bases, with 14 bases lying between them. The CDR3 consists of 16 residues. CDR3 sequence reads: CASSLVGGADNYGYTF. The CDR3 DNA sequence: TGTGCCAGCAGCTTAGTGGGGGGCGCAGACAACTATGGCTACACCTTC.

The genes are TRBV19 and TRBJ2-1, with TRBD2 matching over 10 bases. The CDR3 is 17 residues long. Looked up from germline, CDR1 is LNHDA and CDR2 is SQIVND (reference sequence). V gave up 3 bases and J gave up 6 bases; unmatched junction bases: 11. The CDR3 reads CASSIGVAGGITNEQFF. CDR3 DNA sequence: TGTGCCAGTAGTATCGGGGTAGCGGGAGGCATAACCAATGAGCAGTTCTTC.

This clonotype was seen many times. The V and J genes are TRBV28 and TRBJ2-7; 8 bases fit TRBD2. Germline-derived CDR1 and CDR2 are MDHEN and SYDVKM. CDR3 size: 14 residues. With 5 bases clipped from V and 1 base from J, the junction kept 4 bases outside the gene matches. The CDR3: CASSPRGGSYEQYF. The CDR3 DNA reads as TGTGCCAGCAGTCCTCGGGGGGGTTCCTACGAGCAGTACTTC. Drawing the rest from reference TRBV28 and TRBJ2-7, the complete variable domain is DVKVTQSSRYLVKRTGEKVFLECVQDMDHENMFWYRQDPGLGLRLIYFSYDVKMKEKGDIPEGYSVSREKKERFSLILESASTNQTSMYLCASSPRGGSYEQYFGPGTRLTVT.

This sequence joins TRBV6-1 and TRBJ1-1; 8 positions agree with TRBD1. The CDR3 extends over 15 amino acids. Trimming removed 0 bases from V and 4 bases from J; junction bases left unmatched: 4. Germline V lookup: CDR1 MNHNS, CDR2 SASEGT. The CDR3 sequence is CASSEAFTGGTEAFF. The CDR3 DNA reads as TGTGCCAGCAGTGAAGCGTTCACAGGGGGCACTGAAGCTTTCTTT.

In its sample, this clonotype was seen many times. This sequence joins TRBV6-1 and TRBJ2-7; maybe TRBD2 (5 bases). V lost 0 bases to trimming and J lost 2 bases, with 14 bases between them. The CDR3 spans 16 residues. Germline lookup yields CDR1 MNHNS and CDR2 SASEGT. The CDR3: CASSEAVVAGTYEQYF. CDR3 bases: TGTGCCAGCAGTGAAGCGGTGGTAGCCGGGACCTACGAGCAGTACTTC.

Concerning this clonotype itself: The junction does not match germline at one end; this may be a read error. The CDR3 region is CASSLDRWSANEKLFF. DNA of the CDR3: TGTGCCAGCAGCTTAGACAGGTGGTCGGCTAATGAAAAACTGTTTTTT. The J gene is TRBJ1-4, the V gene TRBV5-1; D perhaps matches TRBD1 (6 bases). In germline, CDR1 is SGHRS, CDR2 YFSETQ. The CDR3 has 16 residues.

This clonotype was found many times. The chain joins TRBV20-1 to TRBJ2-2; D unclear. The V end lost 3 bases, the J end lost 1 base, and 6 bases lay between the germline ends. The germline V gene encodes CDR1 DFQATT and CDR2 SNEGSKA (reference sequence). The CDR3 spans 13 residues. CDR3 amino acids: CSASEQNTGELFF. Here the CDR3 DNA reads TGCAGTGCTAGCGAGCAGAACACCGGGGAGCTGTTTTTT.

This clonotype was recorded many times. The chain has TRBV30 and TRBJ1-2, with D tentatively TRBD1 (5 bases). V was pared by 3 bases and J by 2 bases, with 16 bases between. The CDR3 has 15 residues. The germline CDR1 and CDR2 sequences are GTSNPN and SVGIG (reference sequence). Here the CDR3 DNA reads TGTGCCTGGAGGATCAGGGAGCAGAACAACTATGGCTACACCTTC. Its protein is CAWRIREQNNYGYTF.

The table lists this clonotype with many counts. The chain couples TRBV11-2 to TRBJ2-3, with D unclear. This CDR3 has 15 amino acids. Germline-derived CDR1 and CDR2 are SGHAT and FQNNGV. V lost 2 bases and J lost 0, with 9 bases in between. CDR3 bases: TGTGCCAGCAGCTTAACTAAGCCGAGCACAGATACGCAGTATTTT. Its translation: CASSLTKPSTDTQYF.

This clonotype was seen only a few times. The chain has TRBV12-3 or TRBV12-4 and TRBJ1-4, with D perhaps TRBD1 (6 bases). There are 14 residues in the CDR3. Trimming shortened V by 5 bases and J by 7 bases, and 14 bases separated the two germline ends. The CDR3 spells CASSLRGGTEKLFF. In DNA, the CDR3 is TGTGCCAGCAGTCTCCGGGGGGGCACTGAAAAACTGTTTTTT.

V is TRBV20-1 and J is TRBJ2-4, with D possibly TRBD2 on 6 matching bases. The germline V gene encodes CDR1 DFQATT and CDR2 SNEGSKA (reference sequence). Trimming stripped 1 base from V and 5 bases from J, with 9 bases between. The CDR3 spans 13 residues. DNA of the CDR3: TGCAGTGCTAGAGTCGGGGGTGAAAACATTCAGTACTTC. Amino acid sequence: CSARVGGENIQYF.

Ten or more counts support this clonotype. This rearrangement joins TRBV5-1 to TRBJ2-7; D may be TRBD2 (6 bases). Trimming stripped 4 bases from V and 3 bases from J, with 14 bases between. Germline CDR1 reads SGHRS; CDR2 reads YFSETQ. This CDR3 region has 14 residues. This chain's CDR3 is CASSPLTSVYEQYF. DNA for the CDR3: TGCGCCAGCAGCCCATTGACTAGTGTCTACGAGCAGTACTTC.

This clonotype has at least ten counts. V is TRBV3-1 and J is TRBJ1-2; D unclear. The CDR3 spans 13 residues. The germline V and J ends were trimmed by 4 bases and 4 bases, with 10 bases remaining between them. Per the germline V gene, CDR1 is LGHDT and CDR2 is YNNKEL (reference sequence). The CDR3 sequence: CASSPGSAYGYTF. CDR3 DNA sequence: TGTGCCAGCAGCCCGGGGTCTGCCTATGGCTACACCTTC. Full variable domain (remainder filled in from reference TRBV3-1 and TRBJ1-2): DTAVSQTPKYLVTQMGNDKSIKCEQNLGHDTMYWYKQDSKKFLKIMFSYNNKELIINETVPNRFSPKSPDKAHLNLHINSLELGDSAVYFCASSPGSAYGYTFGSGTRLTVV.

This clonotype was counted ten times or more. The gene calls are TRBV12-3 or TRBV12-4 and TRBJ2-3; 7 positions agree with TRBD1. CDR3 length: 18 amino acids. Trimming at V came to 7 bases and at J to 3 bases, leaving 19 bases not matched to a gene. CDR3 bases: TGTGCCAGCACCTCGGGACAGTTCGGGGCAGCAGGGACAGATACGCAGTATTTT. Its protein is CASTSGQFGAAGTDTQYF.